The 25 T cell receptor beta chains in this list originate from one sample, sequenced in a study of T cell responses to AZD1222 COVID-19 vaccine. The data were produced by immunoSEQ multiplex PCR, yet TCRdb's version contains in-frame clones alone and is incomplete. The profile covers more than 110,000 clones, with 92% appearing a single time and under 3.5% taken by the ten largest. The source was peripheral blood, collected 28 days after the second AZD1222 dose. These receptors all come from an adult who received the AZD1222 COVID-19 vaccine.

As DNA, the CDR3 is TGTGCCACCAGTGATTTGCGGGCCGGGGAGCTGTTTTTT. Translation gives CATSDLRAGELFF. The V call is TRBV24-1, the J call TRBJ2-2; D gene ambiguous. Germline V gene sequence: CDR1 KGHDR, CDR2 SFDVKD. Trimming took off 0 bases at V and 6 bases at J, with 4 bases between the two ends. CDR3 length equals 13 residues.

This chain links TRBV14 with TRBJ2-1, with 8 bases lining up with TRBD2. V lost 4 bases to trimming and J lost 5 bases; unmatched junction nucleotides: 7. The CDR3 is made up of 15 amino acids. In germline, CDR1 is SGHDN, CDR2 FVKESK. CDR3 in DNA: TGTGCCAGCAGCCCTGACACTAGCGGAAACAATGAGCAGTTCTTC. Translation gives CASSPDTSGNNEQFF.

J is TRBJ2-7 and V is TRBV5-5, with no clear D. Germline-derived CDR1 and CDR2 are SGHKS and YYEKEE (reference sequence). The CDR3 spans 14 residues. Trimming removed 0 bases from V and 2 bases from J, with 9 bases in between. In DNA, the CDR3 is TGTGCCAGCAGCTTGGGGCCAGCTACCTACGAGCAGTACTTC. It yields the protein CASSLGPATYEQYF.

V usage is TRBV5-5 and J usage is TRBJ1-1; tentatively, D is TRBD1 (6 bases). CDR3 size: 14 residues. With 0 bases removed from V and 1 base from J, the gap between germline ends came to 7 bases. The germline CDR1 and CDR2 sequences are SGHKS and YYEKEE (reference sequence). CDR3 coding DNA: TGTGCCAGCAGCTTGGACAGGGCGAACACTGAAGCTTTCTTT. It yields the protein CASSLDRANTEAFF.

The chain carries TRBV9 and TRBJ2-3, with D possibly being TRBD2 (6 bases). Germline V gene lookup returns CDR1 SGDLS and CDR2 YYNGEE. Trimming cost V 1 base and J 3 bases, with 12 bases left between them. The CDR3 is made up of 15 amino acids. The CDR3 loop is CASSVFYGSTDTQYF. The CDR3 nucleotides read TGTGCCAGCAGCGTATTTTACGGGAGTACAGATACGCAGTATTTT. Based on the CDR3 plus reference TRBV9 and TRBJ2-3, the full variable domain is DSGVTQTPKHLITATGQRVTLRCSPRSGDLSVYWYQQSLDQGLQFLIQYYNGEERAKGNILERFSAQQFPDLHSELNLSSLELGDSALYFCASSVFYGSTDTQYFGPGTRLTVL.

CDR3 loop: CASSTGLSYEQYF. CDR3 coding DNA: TGTGCCAGCAGCACGGGACTCTCCTACGAGCAGTACTTC. The chain couples TRBV5-6 to TRBJ2-7; perhaps TRBD2 as D (6 bases). Deletions cut 4 bases from V and 0 bases from J, with 8 bases between. Germline V CDR1 and CDR2: SGHDT, YYEEEE. The CDR3 runs to 13 residues.

This sequence joins TRBV14 and TRBJ1-1, with a possible D match to TRBD1 (5 bases). This CDR3 spans 13 amino acids. Germline CDR1 reads SGHDN; CDR2 reads FVKESK. Deletions cut 5 bases from V and 11 bases from J, with 18 bases between. The CDR3 spells CASSSWTREGAFF. In nucleotides, the CDR3 is TGTGCCAGCAGCTCGTGGACGCGCGAGGGGGCTTTCTTT. The whole variable domain, remainder taken from reference TRBV14 and TRBJ1-1, is EAGVTQFPSHSVIEKGQTVTLRCDPISGHDNLYWYRRVMGKEIKFLLHFVKESKQDESGMPNNRFLAERTGGTYSTLKVQPAELEDSGVYFCASSSWTREGAFFGQGTRLTVV.

In this sample, this clone turned up a few times. This chain uses TRBV7-9 with TRBJ2-7, with 10 bases fitting TRBD1. With V trimmed by 8 bases and J by 1 base, 2 bases remained unmatched. The length of the CDR3 is 13 residues. Germline CDR1 SEHNR, CDR2 FQNEAQ (reference sequence). For the CDR3, the DNA is TGTGCCAGCCGGGGACAGGGGTCCTACGAGCAGTACTTC. The encoded protein is CASRGQGSYEQYF.

V and J are TRBV19 and TRBJ1-1; no clear D. The germline gives CDR1 LNHDA, CDR2 SQIVND (reference sequence). CDR3 length: 15 residues. The V end lost 1 base, the J end lost 2 bases, and 11 bases lay between the germline ends. CDR3 DNA sequence: TGTGCCAGTAGTATAGGGGGAAATTTAAACACTGAAGCTTTCTTT. Translation: CASSIGGNLNTEAFF. Looking up the rest from reference TRBV19 and TRBJ1-1 gives the full variable domain: DGGITQSPKYLFRKEGQNVTLSCEQNLNHDAMYWYRQDPGQGLRLIYYSQIVNDFQKGDIAEGYSVSREKKESFPLTVTSAQKNPTAFYLCASSIGGNLNTEAFFGQGTRLTVV.

This clone was seen just once. DNA for the CDR3: TGTGCCAGTAGTAGCATCAGACAGGGCCCGAACACCGGGGAGCTGTTTTTT. It codes for CASSSIRQGPNTGELFF. The chain carries TRBV19 and TRBJ2-2, with 7 nucleotides matching TRBD1. Germline values: CDR1 LNHDA, CDR2 SQIVND (reference sequence). Germline trimming cut 4 bases from V and 0 bases from J; bases unmatched to any gene: 8. The CDR3 length is 17 residues.

CDR3 coding DNA: TGTGCCAGCAGTCTCAGGGTTGGTGCCGGGGAGCTGTTTTTT. It codes for CASSLRVGAGELFF. The chain uses TRBV27 and TRBJ2-2, with D tentatively TRBD1 (5 bases). Germline lookup yields CDR1 MNHEY and CDR2 SMNVEV (reference sequence). The CDR3 length is 14 residues. Trimming removed 5 bases from V and 6 bases from J, with 13 bases in between.

The J gene is TRBJ2-1, the V gene TRBV11-2; TRBD2 agrees at 14 bases. The germline CDR1 and CDR2 sequences are SGHAT and FQNNGV. The CDR3 is 16 amino acids. V lost 4 bases to trimming and J lost 9 bases; unmatched junction nucleotides: 8. The DNA for the CDR3 is TGTGCCAGCAGCTCCGGACTAGCGGGAGGCTTGGGTGAGCAGTTCTTC. It translates to CASSSGLAGGLGEQFF. Using reference TRBV11-2 and TRBJ2-1 for the parts outside the CDR3, the full variable domain is EAGVAQSPRYKIIEKRQSVAFWCNPISGHATLYWYQQILGQGPKLLIQFQNNGVVDDSQLPKDRFSAERLKGVDSTLKIQPAKLEDSAVYLCASSSGLAGGLGEQFFGPGTRLTVL.

The rearrangement uses TRBV15 and TRBJ2-1; the match to TRBD2 covers 14 bases. The germline V gene has CDR1 LNHNV and CDR2 YYDKDF (reference sequence). CDR3 length equals 15 residues. V gave up 11 bases and J gave up 5 bases; unmatched junction bases: 8. The CDR3 bases are TGTGCCTCAGGGACTAGCGGGAGTGTCAACAATGAGCAGTTCTTC. It yields the protein CASGTSGSVNNEQFF.

The chain combines TRBV19 with TRBJ2-7, with 10 positions matching TRBD2. The CDR3 is 17 amino acids. Trimming took 1 base from V and 1 from J; bases not matched to a gene: 7. The germline V gene has CDR1 LNHDA and CDR2 SQIVND (reference sequence). CDR3 residues: CASSIVTGTSVSYEQYF. CDR3 in DNA: TGTGCCAGTAGTATAGTCACCGGGACTAGCGTTTCCTACGAGCAGTACTTC.

This clone has more than one count but fewer than ten. The chain couples TRBV28 to TRBJ2-2; 7 bases are shared with TRBD1. V shed 4 bases and J 4 bases; nucleotides not matched to a gene: 9. CDR1 and CDR2 from the germline V gene are MDHEN and SYDVKM. This CDR3 comprises 16 residues. Here the CDR3 DNA reads TGTGCCAGCAGTTCTGGGGTACAGGGGACCACCGGGGAGCTGTTTTTT. Translating it yields CASSSGVQGTTGELFF.

This clone was counted a single time. J is TRBJ1-1 and V is TRBV28; a weak D match, TRBD1 (6 bases). V gave up 6 bases and J gave up 5 bases, with 13 bases separating them. The CDR3 runs 13 residues. Germline assignment: CDR1 MDHEN and CDR2 SYDVKM. The CDR3 nucleotides read TGTGCCAGCAGCCTCCCGAGGGGGACTGAAGCTTTCTTT. This codes for CASSLPRGTEAFF. Full variable domain (outside the CDR3, taken from reference TRBV28 and TRBJ1-1): DVKVTQSSRYLVKRTGEKVFLECVQDMDHENMFWYRQDPGLGLRLIYFSYDVKMKEKGDIPEGYSVSREKKERFSLILESASTNQTSMYLCASSLPRGTEAFFGQGTRLTVV.

V gene TRBV10-2 combines with J gene TRBJ1-2, with 8 bases identical to TRBD1. This CDR3 contains 13 residues. J gave up 5 bases and V 6 bases, and 5 bases lay outside the gene matches. The V gene's germline CDR1 is WSHSY and CDR2 SAAADI. In nucleotides, the CDR3 is TGCGCCAGCAGGCCGGGACAGGAGTATGGCTACACCTTC. Translation gives CASRPGQEYGYTF.

The CDR3 sequence: CASSAPRGLRTEAFF. The CDR3 DNA reads TGTGCCAGCAGCGCCCCCAGGGGGCTGAGGACTGAAGCTTTCTTT. The chain carries TRBV2 and TRBJ1-1, with 8 bases aligning to TRBD1. The CDR3 totals 15 residues. In germline, CDR1 is SNHLY, CDR2 FYNNEI. The junction had 11 bases not matched to a gene; V was cut back by 6 bases and J by 5 bases.

CDR3 sequence (DNA): TGTGCCAGCAGCTTGGAAGTGACTAGCGGTTTCCCGCCCCAAGAGACCCAGTACTTC. The encoded protein is CASSLEVTSGFPPQETQYF. The chain has TRBV5-4 and TRBJ2-5; TRBD2 agrees at 9 bases. Germline CDR1 and CDR2: SGHNT and YYREEE (reference sequence). CDR3 length: 19 amino acids. With V trimmed by 0 bases and J by 1 base, 13 bases remained unmatched.

The chain uses TRBV2 and TRBJ1-1; 8 bases are a match to TRBD1. Germline-derived CDR1 and CDR2 are SNHLY and FYNNEI. With 7 bases clipped from V and 5 bases from J, the junction kept 9 bases outside the gene matches. There are 14 residues in the CDR3. The CDR3 reads CASNYDRGDTEAFF. The CDR3 coding sequence is TGTGCCAGCAACTATGACAGGGGAGATACTGAAGCTTTCTTT.

This clone was seen only once. The V and J genes are TRBV30 and TRBJ2-7; either TRBD1 or TRBD2 may supply D (5 bases each). CDR1 GTSNPN and CDR2 SVGIG come from the germline V gene (reference sequence). The CDR3 runs 14 residues. Trimming left V 5 bases short and J 0 bases short, with 14 bases between. The CDR3 sequence: CAWGTGTFSYEQYF. In DNA, the CDR3 is TGTGCCTGGGGGACCGGGACCTTCTCCTACGAGCAGTACTTC.

The chain combines TRBV5-1 with TRBJ2-3; D not resolved. V was cut by 0 bases and J by 3 bases, with 17 bases left in between. Germline-derived CDR1 and CDR2 are SGHRS and YFSETQ. The CDR3 spans 17 residues. The CDR3 region has the DNA TGCGCCAGCAGCTTGGTTTTCGGCCGAGAATCGACAGATACGCAGTATTTT. Protein product: CASSLVFGRESTDTQYF.

The V call is TRBV6-5, the J call TRBJ2-3, with D maybe TRBD1 (5 bases). The CDR3 has 14 amino acids. V was pared by 2 bases and J by 3 bases, with 9 bases between. Looked up from germline, CDR1 is MNHEY and CDR2 is SVGAGI. The CDR3 DNA reads as TGTGCCAGCAGTTACCGCCAGGGAACAGATACGCAGTATTTT. As protein: CASSYRQGTDTQYF.

This clone was counted only a few times. The chain recombines TRBV3-1 (or the pseudogene TRBV3-2) with TRBJ1-2, with D possibly matching TRBD1 (6 bases). Germline CDR1 is LGHDT and CDR2 is YNNKEL (reference sequence). Trimming cost V 6 bases and J 4 bases, with 12 bases left between them. The CDR3 extends over 13 amino acids. CDR3 in DNA: TGTGCCAGCAGACGCGGACAGTCCTATGGCTACACCTTC. This codes for CASRRGQSYGYTF.

V usage is TRBV2 and J usage is TRBJ1-6; D gene ambiguous. CDR3 size: 13 residues. Germline V gives CDR1 SNHLY, CDR2 FYNNEI. Trimming shortened V by 11 bases and J by 0 bases, and 8 bases separated the two germline ends. CDR3 DNA sequence: TGTGCCGACAAAAGCTCCTATAATTCACCCCTCCACTTT. Protein product: CADKSSYNSPLHF. The whole variable domain, filled in from reference TRBV2 and TRBJ1-6, reads EPEVTQTPSHQVTQMGQEVILRCVPISNHLYFYWYRQILGQKVEFLVSFYNNEISEKSEIFDDQFSVERPDGSNFTLKIRSTKLEDSAMYFCADKSSYNSPLHFGNGTRLTVT.